The T cell receptor beta chain described here comes from a study of T cell responses to AZD1222 COVID-19 vaccine. Study-level background: The analysis combined second doses at about 4 or about 12 weeks. Regarding the study as a whole: The number of AZD1222 recipients seropositive at baseline was only 6 or 7. Donors were largely white British and mainly female; clonal diversity was possibly underestimated.

Profiled with immunoSEQ multiplex PCR; TCRdb holds only in-frame clones, not every one. The table includes tens of thousands of clones, approximately 78% detected once. The germline gives CDR1 KGHSH, CDR2 LQKENI. This CDR3 is built from 15 residues. V was trimmed by 0 bases and J by 6 bases, leaving 12 bases between them. Ten or more counts support this clone. Antigen unknown. Sequenced material: peripheral blood, taken on day 0 of AZD1222 vaccination. The chain uses TRBV18 and TRBJ2-1; no reliable D call. This TCR came from an adult in good health. The CDR3 sequence is CASSPPVEGSNEQFF. The CDR3 nucleotides read TGTGCCAGCTCACCACCGGTAGAAGGTTCCAATGAGCAGTTCTTC.